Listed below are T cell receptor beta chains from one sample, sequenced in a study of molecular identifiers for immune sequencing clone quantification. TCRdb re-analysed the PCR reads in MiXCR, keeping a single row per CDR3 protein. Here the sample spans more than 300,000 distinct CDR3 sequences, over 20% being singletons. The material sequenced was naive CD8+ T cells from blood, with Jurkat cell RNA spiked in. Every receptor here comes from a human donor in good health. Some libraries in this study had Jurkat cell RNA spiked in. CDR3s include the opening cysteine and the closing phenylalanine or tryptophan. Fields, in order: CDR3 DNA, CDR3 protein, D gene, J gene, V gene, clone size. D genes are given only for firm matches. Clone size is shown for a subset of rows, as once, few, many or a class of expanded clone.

TGTGCCAGCAGCCCAACGGGGCAGTCCAAAAACATTCAGTACTTC,CASSPTGQSKNIQYF,-,TRBJ2-4,TRBV7-9,many
TGCAGTGCTAGAGATCGGGAGGGACAGATGAATTCACCCCTCCACTTT,CSARDREGQMNSPLHF,TRBD1,TRBJ1-6,TRBV20-1,few
TGTGCCAGCAGTTCACACCGGGACAGAAGCTACGAGCAGTACTTC,CASSSHRDRSYEQYF,TRBD1,TRBJ2-7,TRBV12-3/TRBV12-4,many
TGCGCCAGCAGTGAGAAGGAGGGTTTTAGCACAGATACGCAGTATTTT,CASSEKEGFSTDTQYF,-,TRBJ2-3,TRBV10-1,few
TGTGCCAACAGGGAGCAGGGGGTTAGTGAAGCTTTCTTT,CANREQGVSEAFF,TRBD1,TRBJ1-1,TRBV10-3,few
TGTGCCAGCAGTTTATCCAGCCTAAATGAAAAACTGTTTTTT,CASSLSSLNEKLFF,-,TRBJ1-4,TRBV28,many
TGCGCCAGCAGCCAAGATCCGGCAGGATATCAGCCCCAGCATTTT,CASSQDPAGYQPQHF,-,TRBJ1-5,TRBV4-1,many
TGTGCCAGCAGCTTTCCAGGCAGGGACACTGAAGCTTTCTTT,CASSFPGRDTEAFF,-,TRBJ1-1,TRBV7-9,many
TGTGCCAGCAGCCACGCCCTAGGACAGGCTCCTGTTGGTGGCTACACCTTC,CASSHALGQAPVGGYTF,TRBD1,TRBJ1-2,TRBV11-2,few
TGTGCCAGCAGAACCGGGACAGCTAGCAATCAGCCCCAGCATTTT,CASRTGTASNQPQHF,TRBD1,TRBJ1-5,TRBV6-2/TRBV6-3,many
TGTGCCAGCAGTTTAGGTCCGCGGCCCCAAGAGACCCAGTACTTC,CASSLGPRPQETQYF,-,TRBJ2-5,TRBV9,few
TGTGCCAGCAGTTTCATCACAGGGTCTGGAAACACCATATATTTT,CASSFITGSGNTIYF,-,TRBJ1-3,TRBV28,many
TGCAGTGCTAGAGATGCGGGGGGCGCGGGTCAGCCCCAGCATTTT,CSARDAGGAGQPQHF,-,TRBJ1-5,TRBV20-1,many
TGTGCCAGCACCCTCGGGGAACTGCGCACAGATACGCAGTATTTT,CASTLGELRTDTQYF,-,TRBJ2-3,TRBV12-3/TRBV12-4,many
TGTGCCAGCTCCGAGAGGGGGGACAGGGTTACAGATACGCAGTATTTT,CASSERGDRVTDTQYF,TRBD1,TRBJ2-3,TRBV2,many
TGTGCCAGCAGCCAAGAGACGGCTTCGACTTACCCCCACGAGCAGTACTTC,CASSQETASTYPHEQYF,-,TRBJ2-7,TRBV4-2,-
TGTGCCAGTAGTAACGAAGGGGGGAGGTCGGGCAATCAGCCCCAGCATTTT,CASSNEGGRSGNQPQHF,-,TRBJ1-5,TRBV19,-
TGTGCCAGCAGCTTAAGCCGACAGGGAACTGAAGCTTTCTTT,CASSLSRQGTEAFF,TRBD1,TRBJ1-1,TRBV27,-
TGTGCCAGCAGTTACGCATCCGGTTCCCCCGGGGGGCAGTATTTT,CASSYASGSPGGQYF,-,TRBJ2-3,TRBV6-5,many
TGTGCCAGCAGTGAATATCCGTCCGGCGGGGAGCTGTTTTTT,CASSEYPSGGELFF,-,TRBJ2-2,TRBV25-1,many
TGTGCCAGCAGCTCCGTACAGGGTGGGACCACTGAAGCTTTCTTT,CASSSVQGGTTEAFF,-,TRBJ1-1,TRBV7-6,few
TGTGCCAGCAGCGGCCACTTCGACAATGAGCAGTTCTTC,CASSGHFDNEQFF,-,TRBJ2-1,TRBV7-6,many
TGTGCCAGTAGTATGGTGAGCGCAGATACGCAGTATTTT,CASSMVSADTQYF,-,TRBJ2-3,TRBV19,few
TGTGCCAGCAGCTTCGGACTAGCGGGATTAGATACGCAGTATTTT,CASSFGLAGLDTQYF,TRBD2,TRBJ2-3,TRBV7-9,-
TGTGCCAGCAGCCCGGCCTCCTACGAGCAGTACTTC,CASSPASYEQYF,-,TRBJ2-7,TRBV7-9,many
TGTGCCAGCAGTTACCCCGATCCGTATGCTTTCTTT,CASSYPDPYAFF,-,TRBJ1-1,TRBV6-2/TRBV6-3,few
TGTGCCAGCAGATCAGACGCGGGTTGGGGCACAGATACGCAGTATTTT,CASRSDAGWGTDTQYF,-,TRBJ2-3,TRBV12-3/TRBV12-4,many
TGTGCCAGCAGACCCACACTGGAGATAAGCACAGATACGCAGTATTTT,CASRPTLEISTDTQYF,-,TRBJ2-3,TRBV28,many
TGTGCCTGGTCCCAGGGTCCTGAAGCTTTCTTT,CAWSQGPEAFF,-,TRBJ1-1,TRBV30,many
TGTGCCAGCAGCTTAGTGGGGGGGGCAGGAAATGAGCAGTTCTTC,CASSLVGGAGNEQFF,-,TRBJ2-1,TRBV11-2,-
TGTGCCACCAGGGGGGCAGTGAACACTGAAGCTTTCTTT,CATRGAVNTEAFF,TRBD1,TRBJ1-1,TRBV19,many
TGTGCCAGCAGTCCACCGAGCGGGGGGCTCACCGGGGAGCTGTTTTTT,CASSPPSGGLTGELFF,TRBD2,TRBJ2-2,TRBV6-5,many
TGCAGCGTGCTAAAGTCGAACACCGGGGAGCTGTTTTTT,CSVLKSNTGELFF,-,TRBJ2-2,TRBV29-1,many
TGTGCCAGCAGCAAATACCTACTAGCGGGGGGGGAAGAGACCCAGTACTTC,CASSKYLLAGGEETQYF,TRBD2,TRBJ2-5,TRBV6-5,many
TGTGCCAGCAGTTCGGGGACAACCGTGGATACGCAGTATTTT,CASSSGTTVDTQYF,-,TRBJ2-3,TRBV27,many
TGCGCCAGCAGCCAAGATTCGAGCAATCAGCCCCAGCATTTT,CASSQDSSNQPQHF,-,TRBJ1-5,TRBV4-1,many
TGTGCCACCAGCAGCTTTCGGGACGGCCTCTACGAGCAGTACTTC,CATSSFRDGLYEQYF,-,TRBJ2-7,TRBV15,many
TGCGCCAGCAGGGACAGGGGTGACTATGGCTACACCTTC,CASRDRGDYGYTF,TRBD1,TRBJ1-2,TRBV4-3,few
TGTGCCAGCAGCCCCCCGGACAGCCTCCCCTACGAGCAGTACTTC,CASSPPDSLPYEQYF,-,TRBJ2-7,TRBV11-2,many
TGTGCCAGCAGTTACGATATAGCGGGAACCGGGGAGCTGTTTTTT,CASSYDIAGTGELFF,TRBD2,TRBJ2-2,TRBV6-2/TRBV6-3,-